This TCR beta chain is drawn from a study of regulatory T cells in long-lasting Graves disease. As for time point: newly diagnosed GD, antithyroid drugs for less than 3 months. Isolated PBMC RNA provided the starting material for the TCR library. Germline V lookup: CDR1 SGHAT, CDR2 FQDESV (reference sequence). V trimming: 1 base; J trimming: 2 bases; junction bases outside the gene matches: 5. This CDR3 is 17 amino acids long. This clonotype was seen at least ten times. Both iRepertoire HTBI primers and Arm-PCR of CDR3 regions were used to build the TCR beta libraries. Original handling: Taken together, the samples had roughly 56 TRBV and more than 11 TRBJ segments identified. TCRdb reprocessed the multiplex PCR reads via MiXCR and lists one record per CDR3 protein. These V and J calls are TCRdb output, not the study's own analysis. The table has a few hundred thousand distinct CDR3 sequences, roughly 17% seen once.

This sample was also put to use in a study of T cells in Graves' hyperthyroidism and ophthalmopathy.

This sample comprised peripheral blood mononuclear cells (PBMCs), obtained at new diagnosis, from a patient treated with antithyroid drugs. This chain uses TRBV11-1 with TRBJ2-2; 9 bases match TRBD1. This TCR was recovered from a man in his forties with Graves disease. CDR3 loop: CASSLGGTGGNTGELFF. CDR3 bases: TGTGCCAGCAGCTTAGGTGGTACAGGGGGCAACACCGGGGAGCTGTTTTTT.